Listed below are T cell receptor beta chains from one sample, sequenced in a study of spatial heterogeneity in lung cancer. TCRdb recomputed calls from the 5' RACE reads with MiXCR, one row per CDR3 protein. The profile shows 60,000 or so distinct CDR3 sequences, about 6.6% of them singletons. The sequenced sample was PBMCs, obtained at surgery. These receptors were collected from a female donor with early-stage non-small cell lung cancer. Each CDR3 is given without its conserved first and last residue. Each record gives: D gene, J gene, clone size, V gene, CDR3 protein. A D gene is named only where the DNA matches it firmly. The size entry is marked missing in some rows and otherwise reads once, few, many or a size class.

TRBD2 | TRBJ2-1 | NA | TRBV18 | ASSPILAGRNEQF
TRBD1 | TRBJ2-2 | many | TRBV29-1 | SVEARTGGFGELF
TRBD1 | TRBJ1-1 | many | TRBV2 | ASSLGGVTEAF
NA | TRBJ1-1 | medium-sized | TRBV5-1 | ASSLGLNTEAF
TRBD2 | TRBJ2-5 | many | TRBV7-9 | ASRRAGGDETQY
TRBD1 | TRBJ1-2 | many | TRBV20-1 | SARAPGTAYGYT
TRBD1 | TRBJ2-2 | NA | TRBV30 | AWTRDRGNTGELF
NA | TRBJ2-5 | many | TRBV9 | ASSGAAGYETQY
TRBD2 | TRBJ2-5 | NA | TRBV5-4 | ASSLGLAQRETQY
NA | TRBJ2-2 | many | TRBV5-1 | ASSLGDFLNTGELF
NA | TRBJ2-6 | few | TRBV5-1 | ASSQSGDTGANVLT
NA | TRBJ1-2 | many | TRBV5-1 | ASSLLGGTNYGYT
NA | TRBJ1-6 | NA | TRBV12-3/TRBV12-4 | ASSLGGENSPLH
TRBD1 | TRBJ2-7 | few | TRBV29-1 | SVELSGSTGYYEQY
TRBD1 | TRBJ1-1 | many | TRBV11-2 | ASSPGTGARGTEAF
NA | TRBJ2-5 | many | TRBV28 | ASSRSRQEKETQY